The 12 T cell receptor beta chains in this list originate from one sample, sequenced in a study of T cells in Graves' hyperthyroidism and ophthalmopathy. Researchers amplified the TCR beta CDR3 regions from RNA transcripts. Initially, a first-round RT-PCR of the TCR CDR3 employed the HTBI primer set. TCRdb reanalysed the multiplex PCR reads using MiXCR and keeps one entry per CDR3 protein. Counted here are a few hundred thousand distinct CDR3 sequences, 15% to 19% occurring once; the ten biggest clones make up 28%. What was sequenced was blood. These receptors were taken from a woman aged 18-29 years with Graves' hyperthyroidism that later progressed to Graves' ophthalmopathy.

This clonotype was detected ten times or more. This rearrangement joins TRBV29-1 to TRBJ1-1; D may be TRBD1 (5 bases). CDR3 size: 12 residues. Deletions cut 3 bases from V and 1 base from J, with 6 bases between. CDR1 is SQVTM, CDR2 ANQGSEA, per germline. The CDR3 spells CSVERGNTEAFF. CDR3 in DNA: TGCAGCGTTGAGAGGGGGAACACTGAAGCTTTCTTT.

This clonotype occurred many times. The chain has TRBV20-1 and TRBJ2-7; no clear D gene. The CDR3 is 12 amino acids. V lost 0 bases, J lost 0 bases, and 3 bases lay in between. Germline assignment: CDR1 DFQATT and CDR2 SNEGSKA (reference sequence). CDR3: CSAREGSYEQYF. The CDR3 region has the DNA TGCAGTGCTAGAGAGGGCTCCTACGAGCAGTACTTC.

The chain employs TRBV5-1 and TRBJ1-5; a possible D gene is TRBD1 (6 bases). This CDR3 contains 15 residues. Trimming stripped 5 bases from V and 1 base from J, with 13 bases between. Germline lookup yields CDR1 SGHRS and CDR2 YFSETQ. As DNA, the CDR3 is TGCGCCAGCAGACCCGGGGGGCACAGCAATCAGCCCCAGCATTTT. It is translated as CASRPGGHSNQPQHF. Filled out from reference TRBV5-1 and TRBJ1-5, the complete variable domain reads KAGVTQTPRYLIKTRGQQVTLSCSPISGHRSVSWYQQTPGQGLQFLFEYFSETQRNKGNFPGRFSGRQFSNSRSEMNVSTLELGDSALYLCASRPGGHSNQPQHFGDGTRLSIL.

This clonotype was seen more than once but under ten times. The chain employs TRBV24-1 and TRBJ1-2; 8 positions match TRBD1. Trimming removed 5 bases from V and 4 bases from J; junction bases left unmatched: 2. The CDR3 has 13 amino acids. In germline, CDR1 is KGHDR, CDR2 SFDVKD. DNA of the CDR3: TGTGCCACCAGTGCGCAGGGGGCCTATGGCTACACCTTC. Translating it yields CATSAQGAYGYTF.

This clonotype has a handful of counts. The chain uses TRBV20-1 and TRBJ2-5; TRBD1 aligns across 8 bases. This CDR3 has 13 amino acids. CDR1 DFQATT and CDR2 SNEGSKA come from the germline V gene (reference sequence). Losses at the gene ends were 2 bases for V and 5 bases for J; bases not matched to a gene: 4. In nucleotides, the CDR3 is TGCAGTGCTAGACAGGGGGCGGTGGAGACCCAGTACTTC. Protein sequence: CSARQGAVETQYF.

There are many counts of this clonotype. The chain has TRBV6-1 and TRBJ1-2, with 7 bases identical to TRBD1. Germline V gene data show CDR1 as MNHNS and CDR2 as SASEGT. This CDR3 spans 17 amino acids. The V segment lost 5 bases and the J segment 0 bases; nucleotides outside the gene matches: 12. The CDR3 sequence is CASSYSSGQVANYGYTF. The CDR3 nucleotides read TGTGCCAGCAGTTATTCCTCAGGACAGGTCGCTAACTATGGCTACACCTTC.

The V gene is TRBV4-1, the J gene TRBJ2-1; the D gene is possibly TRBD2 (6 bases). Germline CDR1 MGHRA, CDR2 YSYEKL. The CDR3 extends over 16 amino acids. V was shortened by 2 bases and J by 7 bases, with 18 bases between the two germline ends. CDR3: CASSQLRGSRGNEQFF. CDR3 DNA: TGCGCCAGCAGCCAACTTCGGGGGTCCAGAGGAAATGAGCAGTTCTTC.

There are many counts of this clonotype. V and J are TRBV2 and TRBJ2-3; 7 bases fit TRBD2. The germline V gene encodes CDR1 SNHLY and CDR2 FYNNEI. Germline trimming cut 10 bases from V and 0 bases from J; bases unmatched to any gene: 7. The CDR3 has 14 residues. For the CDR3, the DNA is TGTGCCACCCAGACTAGCTTTAGCACAGATACGCAGTATTTT. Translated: CATQTSFSTDTQYF.

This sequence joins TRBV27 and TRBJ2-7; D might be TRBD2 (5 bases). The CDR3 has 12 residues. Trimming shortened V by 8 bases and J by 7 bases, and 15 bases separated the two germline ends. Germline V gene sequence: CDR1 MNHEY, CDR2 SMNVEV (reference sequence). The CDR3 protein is CASGSGRREQYF. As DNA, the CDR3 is TGTGCCAGCGGTTCGGGAAGGAGGGAGCAGTACTTC.

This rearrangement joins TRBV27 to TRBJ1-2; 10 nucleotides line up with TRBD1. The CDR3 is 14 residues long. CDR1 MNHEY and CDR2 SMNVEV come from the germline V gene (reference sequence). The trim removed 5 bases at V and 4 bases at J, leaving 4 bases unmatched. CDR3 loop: CASSLTGGLYGYTF. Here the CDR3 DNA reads TGTGCCAGCAGTCTGACAGGGGGCCTCTATGGCTACACCTTC.

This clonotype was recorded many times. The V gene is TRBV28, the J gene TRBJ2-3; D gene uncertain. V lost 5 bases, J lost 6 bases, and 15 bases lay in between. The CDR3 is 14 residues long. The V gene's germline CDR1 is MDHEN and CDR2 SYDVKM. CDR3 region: CASSTRITWDTQYF. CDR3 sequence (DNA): TGTGCCAGCAGTACCCGGATAACCTGGGATACGCAGTATTTT.

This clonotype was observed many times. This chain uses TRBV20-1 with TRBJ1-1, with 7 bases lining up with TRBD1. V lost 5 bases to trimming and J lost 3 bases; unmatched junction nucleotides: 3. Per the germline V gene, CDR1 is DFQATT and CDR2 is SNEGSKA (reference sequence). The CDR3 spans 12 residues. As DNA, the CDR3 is TGCAGTGCTCCCCAGGGGGACACTGAAGCTTTCTTT. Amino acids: CSAPQGDTEAFF.